This TCR beta chain came from a study of blood T cell repertoires in COVID-19. About the research overall: Samples of COVID-19 (acute and convalescent) were obtained from the United States, Italy and Spain. Sample material is recorded as cDNA or gDNA derived from T cells, B-cell-depleted T cells, or PBMCs.

In the authors' workflow: Cell counts per sample came from amplifying reference gene primers. Using immunoSEQ multiplex PCR, the repertoire was profiled, and TCRdb retains in-frame clones only, with some absent. The V and J calls and clone size are taken from that table; D and trimming were inferred from the DNA. The sample carries over 80,000 clones, 70% to 90% recorded once. Trimming removed 6 bases at V and 1 base at J, with 15 bases between. This CDR3 has 15 residues. CDR1 and CDR2 (germline): MNHEY, SVGAGI. This clonotype originated in a man aged 50-59 years with acute or convalescent COVID-19. Specimen: peripheral blood. The chain recombines TRBV6-5 with TRBJ1-2; tentatively, D is TRBD1 (5 bases). CDR3 loop: CASSAGVMSNYGYTF. Written as DNA, the CDR3 is TGTGCCAGCAGCGCGGGGGTCATGAGTAACTATGGCTACACCTTC.